This T cell receptor beta chain was sequenced for a study of T cell repertoires in breast cancer. General study points: TRBV7 predominance in shared TCRs may reflect tumor recognition or mispriming. TCR overlap with tumor was approximately 8% in involved nodes and approximately 1.9% in tumor-free nodes. Seven or more patient tumors shared roughly 17 TCR pairs rarely seen in control blood. Shared TCRs had various nucleotide encodings, suggesting antigen-based selection and expansion.

The expanded emulsion RT-PCR method captured paired alpha and beta chains from CD8+ T cells. In germline, CDR1 is MNHNS, CDR2 SASEGT. The CDR3 has 16 amino acids. V dropped 2 bases and J dropped 4 bases, with 17 bases sitting between them. Concerning this clonotype itself: Its antigen remains unidentified.

A second nested PCR with blocking oligonucleotides suppressed unpaired genes. TCRdb independently ran MiXCR on the emulsion pairing reads; one entry per CDR3 protein. The data contain tens of thousands of distinct CDR3 sequences, 35% to 50% of them singletons. The chain employs TRBV6-1 and TRBJ1-1; a weak D match, TRBD1 (6 bases). Sequenced input: CD8+ T cells. The TCR originated in a pool of human donors with breast cancer or a healthy control (not recorded which). This CDR3 is CASSEMWPGGGTEAFF. CDR3 nucleotides: TGTGCCAGCAGTGAAATGTGGCCCGGAGGGGGCACTGAAGCTTTCTTT.